The 15 T cell receptor beta chains given below trace back to one sample, sequenced in a study of blood T cells in healthy people across ages. Next came a second PCR, run for roughly 6 to 11 cycles, which used a sample-barcoded 5' primer along with a J-beta primer mix. One entry per CDR3 protein results from TCRdb running MiXCR on the 5' RACE reads. The sample holds some 790,000 distinct CDR3 sequences; about 28% are singletons and the top ten take 17%. Sequencing input: blood. All receptors come from a woman older than 75 in good health.

The J gene is TRBJ1-6, the V gene TRBV7-2, with no clear D. With 6 bases removed from V and 6 bases from J, the gap between germline ends came to 6 bases. The CDR3 runs 12 residues. Germline-derived CDR1 and CDR2 are SGHTA and FQGNSA. CDR3 DNA sequence: TGTGCCAGCAGGCCGACTAATTCACCCCTCCACTTT. Translated, it gives CASRPTNSPLHF.

V is TRBV18 and J is TRBJ2-1, with TRBD2 matching 7 bases. Germline-derived CDR1 and CDR2 are KGHSH and LQKENI. CDR3 length: 15 amino acids. V dropped 6 bases and J dropped 7; count of bases not matched to a gene: 12. This CDR3 reads CASSSSGTAWNEQFF. In DNA form, the CDR3 reads TGTGCCAGCTCCTCGAGCGGGACCGCGTGGAATGAGCAGTTCTTC.

This clonotype appeared a few times. This chain links TRBV12-3 or TRBV12-4 with TRBJ2-7; D may be TRBD1 (5 bases). The CDR3 runs 15 residues. The ends were cut back, 1 base at V and 0 bases at J, with 10 bases in the middle. CDR3 nucleotides: TGTGCCAGCAGTTTAGGACAGATAAGCTCCTACGAGCAGTACTTC. Protein sequence: CASSLGQISSYEQYF.

The chain recombines TRBV5-1 with TRBJ1-1; D not resolved. The CDR3 is made up of 17 amino acids. Per the germline V gene, CDR1 is SGHRS and CDR2 is YFSETQ. Trimming removed 4 bases at V and 3 bases at J, with 22 bases between. This chain's CDR3 is CASSLFPVGGMYTEAFF. The CDR3 DNA reads TGCGCCAGCAGCCTATTCCCCGTGGGAGGTATGTACACTGAAGCTTTCTTT.

For this clonotype: A much larger clone lies one base from this, so it may be a read error. V gene TRBV20-1 combines with J gene TRBJ2-3; TRBD2 matches 7 bases. Per the germline V gene, CDR1 is DFQATT and CDR2 is SNEGSKA (reference sequence). There are 13 residues in the CDR3. This CDR3 reads CNARGLLVDTQYF. CDR3 in DNA: TGCAATGCTAGGGGACTACTTGTGGATACGCAGTATTTT.

This clonotype was seen only a few times. This sequence joins TRBV6-2 or TRBV6-3 and TRBJ2-1, with D uncertain. There are 13 residues in the CDR3. Deletions cut 0 bases from V and 7 bases from J, with 7 bases between. Germline V lookup: CDR1 MNHEY, CDR2 SVGEGT. The CDR3 bases are TGTGCCAGCAGTTACTCAGCAGCTAATGAGCAGTTCTTC. As protein: CASSYSAANEQFF.

The sample holds a few counts of this clonotype. The CDR3, as DNA: TGCAGTGCTAACCTAGCGGGGGGAGGCGCCGGGGAGCTGTTTTTT. Its protein is CSANLAGGGAGELFF. The J gene is TRBJ2-2, the V gene TRBV20-1; 11 nucleotides agree with TRBD2. Germline CDR1 reads DFQATT; CDR2 reads SNEGSKA (reference sequence). Germline trimming cut 4 bases from V and 6 bases from J; bases unmatched to any gene: 7. This CDR3 spans 15 amino acids.

This clonotype was observed at least ten times. The genes are TRBV12-3 or TRBV12-4 and TRBJ2-7; 11 nucleotides match TRBD2. The CDR3 is 16 residues long. Trimming removed 6 bases from V and 6 bases from J; junction bases left unmatched: 13. The DNA for the CDR3 is TGTGCCAGCAGAGCACGCTCCGGGACTAGCGGCAGCGAGCAGTACTTC. It encodes CASRARSGTSGSEQYF.

This clonotype has ten or more counts. The V and J genes are TRBV5-1 and TRBJ2-5, with unresolved D. Germline V gene sequence: CDR1 SGHRS, CDR2 YFSETQ. Deletions cut 0 bases from V and 4 bases from J, with 13 bases between. CDR3 length: 15 residues. The CDR3 DNA follows: TGCGCCAGCAGCTTGGCCTCCAGGCGAACAGAGACCCAGTACTTC. Protein: CASSLASRRTETQYF.

This clonotype came up many times. The rearrangement uses TRBV6-6 and TRBJ2-3; 15 bases line up with TRBD2. The V segment lost 7 bases and the J segment 1 base; nucleotides outside the gene matches: 3. Germline values: CDR1 MNHNY, CDR2 SVGAGI (reference sequence). The CDR3 consists of 16 residues. CDR3 loop: CASNGLAGGRTDTQYF. CDR3 nucleotide sequence: TGTGCCAGCAACGGACTAGCGGGGGGGCGCACAGATACGCAGTATTTT.

This clonotype was counted many times. As DNA, the CDR3 is TGTGCCAGCAGCTTAGTTGATTGGTCAGATCCTAGCACAGATACGCAGTATTTT. Its protein product is CASSLVDWSDPSTDTQYF. The V and J genes are TRBV7-8 and TRBJ2-3, with D unclear. The germline V gene has CDR1 SGHVS and CDR2 FQNEAQ. Deletions cut 1 base from V and 0 bases from J, with 17 bases between. CDR3 length equals 18 residues. The whole variable domain, filled in from reference TRBV7-8 and TRBJ2-3, reads GAGVSQSPRYKVAKRGQDVALRCDPISGHVSLFWYQQALGQGPEFLTYFQNEAQLDKSGLPSDRFFAERPEGSVSTLKIQRTQQEDSAVYLCASSLVDWSDPSTDTQYFGPGTRLTVL.

In its sample, this clonotype was seen a few times. A single base separates this from a much larger clone, so it may be a read error. The rearrangement links TRBV5-1 to TRBJ2-5; 8 nucleotides agree with TRBD2. The CDR3 runs 18 residues. CDR1 is SGHRS and CDR2 is YFSETQ in the germline V gene. The CDR3: CASSLVPSGGPPQEAQYF. The CDR3, as DNA: TGCGCCAGCAGCTTGGTGCCCAGCGGGGGCCCCCCCCAAGAGGCCCAGTACTTC. Filled out from reference TRBV5-1 and TRBJ2-5, the complete variable domain reads KAGVTQTPRYLIKTRGQQVTLSCSPISGHRSVSWYQQTPGQGLQFLFEYFSETQRNKGNFPGRFSGRQFSNSRSEMNVSTLELGDSALYLCASSLVPSGGPPQEAQYFGPGTRLLVL.

The chain joins TRBV27 to TRBJ1-1; no definite D call. Germline CDR1 and CDR2: MNHEY and SMNVEV (reference sequence). Trimming took off 3 bases at V and 1 base at J, with 12 bases between the two ends. The length of the CDR3 is 15 residues. The CDR3 DNA reads TGTGCCAGCAGTTTCCGAGGCAGCCCGAACACTGAAGCTTTCTTT. It encodes CASSFRGSPNTEAFF.

The chain links TRBV2 to TRBJ1-1; tentatively, D is TRBD1 (5 bases). The germline V gene encodes CDR1 SNHLY and CDR2 FYNNEI. The CDR3 spans 14 residues. Trimming left V 7 bases short and J 1 base short, with 13 bases between. The CDR3 here is CASTWGRSNTEAFF. The CDR3 bases are TGTGCCAGCACGTGGGGGAGGTCGAACACTGAAGCTTTCTTT.

Note on this clonotype: One end of the junction varies from germline; a read error may be responsible. This chain uses TRBV12-3 or TRBV12-4 with TRBJ2-6, with D perhaps matching TRBD1 or TRBD2 (5 bases each). CDR3 length: 18 amino acids. In DNA, the CDR3 is TGTGCCAGCAGGGGCCAGGCTGCGCCGGGATCTGGGGCCAACGTCCGGACTTTC. This sequence encodes CASRGQAAPGSGANVRTF.